This T cell receptor beta chain was observed in a study of neoadjuvant nivolumab and ipilimumab in lung cancer (dated by TCRdb to about 2020). About the investigation overall: Intravenous nivolumab was dosed at 3 mg/kg on days 1, 15 and 29, and in the combination arm ipilimumab 1 mg/kg was added on day 1 only. The major pathologic response (MPR) rate in the intention-to-treat population in each study arm was designated as the primary trial endpoint. The trial treated 44 patients with operable NSCLC: about 23 were randomized to nivolumab monotherapy and around 21 to nivolumab plus ipilimumab. TCR repertoires in pretherapy (baseline) peripheral blood were compared with TCR repertoires in tumors resected at surgery after neoadjuvant immune checkpoint blockade. Matched pretherapy and resected tumor pairs were analyzed from seven patients, of whom four had been treated with nivolumab and three with nivolumab plus ipilimumab. Study-level results and caveats: No significant correlation was found between TCR clonality and pathologic tumor regression, and only one major-pathologic-response sample was available for the clonality analysis. Richness in tumors resected after neoadjuvant therapy showed a positive correlation with pretherapy blood TCR richness (Spearman R ≈ 0.79). Resected tumors had greater TCR richness and clonality than tumor-adjacent uninvolved lung, and increases were observed in more dual-therapy-treated tumors. From pretherapy to surgery, increases in tumor T-cell richness and clonality were observed in three of three dual-therapy tumors but in only two of four nivolumab-treated tumors. TCR sequencing was performed in a small number of samples.

Concerning this clone: No cognate antigen has been identified for it. Base qualities are not provided; no much larger clone lies one nucleotide away.

The time point label for this specimen denotes: at surgical resection after neoadjuvant nivolumab +/- ipilimumab. The samples were taken from NEOSTAR, a phase 2 randomized trial in operable NSCLC that tested neoadjuvant nivolumab or nivolumab plus ipilimumab, followed by surgery. Libraries were prepared through the immunoSEQ multiplex PCR assay. Processing in the source paper ran as follows. Richness and clonality were used to summarize the repertoires, and clones that significantly expanded or contracted between pre- and post-therapy samples were identified. TCRdb retrieved this table from immuneACCESS and kept in-frame rearrangements only. Not all clones are present; in checked studies, unresolved V genes account for under half, and no reason is known for the remainder. The DNA gave D and trimming, while V, J and clone size come from that table. Here the sample has more than 3,000 clones; 88% occur a single time. The ten top clones hold about 1% of the sample.

V loses 4 bases, J loses 4 bases, and the germline ends lie 15 bases apart. CDR1 MNHNY and CDR2 SVGAGI were looked up in the germline V gene (reference sequence). The CDR3 goes from the cysteine to the phenylalanine over 15 residues. Solely the CDR3 DNA is kept, with 45 bases framed from the first base. This TCR was sampled from an adult with non-small cell lung cancer. The sample here was tumor tissue, taken after neoadjuvant nivolumab, alone or with ipilimumab, at or shortly before surgery. Recombination connected TRBV6-6 to TRBJ2-3, and the D gene may be TRBD2, 6 bases matching. The CDR3: CASSSTVTSSDTQYF. The DNA is TGTGCCAGCAGTTCAACTGTGACTAGTTCAGATACGCAGTATTTT.